These 7 T cell receptor beta chains originate from one sample sequenced in a study of Graves' ophthalmopathy and Graves' hyperthyroidism (dated by TCRdb to between 2017 and 2018). Sequencing took place on an Illumina HiSeq 2000. For repertoire sequencing, TCR beta CDR3 regions were amplified from RNA transcripts. The first round was an RT-PCR using HTBI primers with the Qiagen OneStep RT-PCR kit, and this first round was followed by a second-round multiplex PCR, then size selection and purification. TCRdb passed the public sequencing reads through fastp at Q25 and MiXCR, retaining productive beta sequences. Duplicate CDR3 protein sequences are folded into a single record with the most common DNA and genes. For this sample the table gives roughly 1.1 million distinct CDR3 sequences, of which about 40% were detected only once. The ten largest account for approximately 12% of the sample. The sequenced material came from peripheral blood or thyroid tissue (not recorded which). Receptors originate from an adult man with Graves' hyperthyroidism.

The rearrangement links TRBV10-3 to TRBJ1-4; TRBD1 agrees at 10 bases. The CDR3 covers 15 residues. The V gene end was trimmed by 10 bases and the J gene end by 3 bases; junction bases not matched to a gene: 8. CDR1 ENHRY and CDR2 SYGVKD come from the germline V gene. CDR3 in DNA: TGTGCCAGCAAACGACAGGGGGCGTCTAATGAAAAACTGTTTTTT. It translates to CASKRQGASNEKLFF.

To note about this clonotype: In this CDR3 the conserved last residue, phenylalanine or tryptophan, is missing, so a read error is likely. The chain uses TRBV7-9 and TRBJ1-1; D is perhaps TRBD1 (5 bases). The germline V gene has CDR1 SEHNR and CDR2 FQNEAQ (reference sequence). The CDR3 consists of 12 residues. This CDR3 is CASTAGGTEAFS. Written as DNA, the CDR3 is TGCGCCAGCACTGCGGGGGGCACTGAAGCTTTCTCT.

This clonotype has only a few counts. J is TRBJ1-2 and V is TRBV28; D may be TRBD1 (6 bases). The CDR3 spans 12 residues. Trimming cost V 8 bases and J 7 bases, with 14 bases left between them. The germline gives CDR1 MDHEN, CDR2 SYDVKM. The CDR3 DNA reads as TGTGCCAGCTCGCGCAGGGGTTCTGGCTACACCTTC. Its protein product is CASSRRGSGYTF.

The V call is TRBV30, the J call TRBJ1-3; possible D gene TRBD1, 5 bases. Between the trimmed V and J ends, which lost 7 bases and 0 bases, there was a span of 10 bases. This CDR3 comprises 13 residues. Germline V gene lookup returns CDR1 GTSNPN and CDR2 SVGIG (reference sequence). The chain's CDR3 is CASTGYSGNTIYF. The CDR3 nucleotides read TGTGCCTCCACAGGCTACTCTGGAAACACCATATATTTT.

This clonotype was seen repeatedly, ten times or more. The chain couples TRBV7-2 to TRBJ1-1, with 10 bases that match TRBD1. Per the germline V gene, CDR1 is SGHTA and CDR2 is FQGNSA. This CDR3 comprises 15 residues. Trimming removed 2 bases from V and 7 bases from J; junction bases left unmatched: 7. The CDR3 region has the DNA TGTGCCAGCAGCTTATTGACAGGGGGCCTTGGTGAAGCTTTCTTT. Translated: CASSLLTGGLGEAFF. The full variable domain, in which reference TRBV7-2 and TRBJ1-1 provide the parts outside the CDR3, is GAGVSQSPSNKVTEKGKDVELRCDPISGHTALYWYRQSLGQGLEFLIYFQGNSAPDKSGLPSDRFSAERTGGSVSTLTIQRTQQEDSAVYLCASSLLTGGLGEAFFGQGTRLTVV.

This chain connects TRBV6-5 to TRBJ1-2; TRBD1 aligns across 7 bases. With 6 bases clipped from V and 7 bases from J, the junction kept 14 bases outside the gene matches. The CDR3 is made up of 15 amino acids. Germline V gene sequence: CDR1 MNHEY, CDR2 SVGAGI. CDR3 residues: CASRVSGGVRGGYTF. CDR3 nucleotide sequence: TGTGCCAGCAGAGTGTCAGGGGGGGTGCGCGGTGGCTACACCTTC.

The genes are TRBV6-5 and TRBJ1-1; D might be TRBD1 (5 bases). With 0 bases removed from V and 3 bases from J, the gap between germline ends came to 14 bases. This CDR3 contains 16 residues. Germline lookup yields CDR1 MNHEY and CDR2 SVGAGI. Written as DNA, the CDR3 is TGTGCCAGCAGTTACTCGCGACAGAGGGATGACACTGAAGCTTTCTTT. This sequence encodes CASSYSRQRDDTEAFF.